This T cell receptor beta chain originates from a study of tumor and adjacent non-tumor tissue in lung cancer. CDR1 and CDR2 from the germline V gene are MNHNS and SASEGT. The CDR3 extends over 15 amino acids. RNA was extracted from bulk tissue without any cell sorting. More than 3 cm separated this lung sample from the edge of the tumor. The study's findings and limits: Compared with tumor, normal lung showed significantly lower TCR diversity.

Worth noting for this clonotype: What it binds is unknown. Mismatch with germline at one junction end may stem from a read error.

A modified ARM-PCR protocol with three rounds of nested PCR amplified TCRbeta. TCRdb recomputed calls from the multiplex PCR reads with MiXCR, one row per CDR3 protein. The sample yields tens of thousands of distinct CDR3 sequences, roughly two thirds seen once. The gene calls are TRBV6-1 and TRBJ2-7; D perhaps matches TRBD1 (6 bases). The TCR sequence derives from a man aged 70 or older with non-small cell lung cancer. Specimen: distant non-tumor lung tissue. The CDR3 spells CVSSECQGSSYEQYF. CDR3 DNA: TGTGTCAGCAGTGAATGTCAGGGGAGCTCCTACGAACAGTACTTC.